This T cell receptor beta chain emerged from a study of blood T cell repertoires in COVID-19. Overall study: Material from acute and convalescent COVID-19 was sourced from the United States, Italy and Spain.

Recruited during active infection, patients (from Seattle) were subsequently followed longitudinally. Sequencing used immunoSEQ multiplex PCR; TCRdb keeps in-frame clones, though not all of them. The table includes some 170,000 clones, 80% to 90% detected once. A word on this clone: In the same sample, other DNA sequences code for this CDR3.

With V trimmed by 4 bases and J by 7 bases, 7 bases remained unmatched. The germline CDR1 and CDR2 sequences are SEHNR and FQNEAQ (reference sequence). CDR3 size: 14 residues. The clonotype originates from a woman in her 40s with COVID-19, enrolled during active disease. The rearrangement links TRBV7-9 to TRBJ1-1; 9 bases are a match to TRBD1. Sequencing was carried out using peripheral blood. Written as DNA, the CDR3 is TGTGCCAGCAGCTCGCCGGGACAGGGAGTTGAAGCTTTCTTT. This encodes CASSSPGQGVEAFF.